The rows below give T cell receptor beta chains drawn from one sample of a study of cytotoxic CD8 clonotypes in ibrutinib-treated CLL. Produced via immunoSEQ multiplex PCR; TCRdb's table is partial and in-frame only. Of some 93,000 clones listed, approximately 82% are singletons. This specimen was PBMCs, taken after 12 months of ibrutinib treatment. Receptors originate from a human donor with chronic lymphocytic leukemia. CDR3s include the opening cysteine and the closing phenylalanine or tryptophan. The D gene is left open where the match is weak. Size values are once, few and many counts, or a class for expanded clones, and some rows have none.

v_gene,d_gene,abundance,j_gene,CDR3nt,CDR3aa
TRBV6-4,-,-,TRBJ2-3,TGTGCCAGCAGTGAGGGTCAGTACACAGATACGCAGTATTTT,CASSEGQYTDTQYF
TRBV18,-,-,TRBJ1-6,TGTGCCAGCTCAAGGGAGAGCTCCTATAATTCACCCCTCCACTTT,CASSRESSYNSPLHF
TRBV5-4,TRBD2,medium-sized,TRBJ2-1,TGTGCCAGCAGCTCACCAACGACTGTCGGGAGCGGGGCCAATGAGCAGTTCTTC,CASSSPTTVGSGANEQFF
TRBV2,TRBD1,-,TRBJ2-7,TGTGCCAGCAAGACGGGACAGACCTACGAGCAGTACTTC,CASKTGQTYEQYF
TRBV5-1,-,-,TRBJ2-5,TGCGCCAGCAGTACCGGTAGGGGGTACCAAGAGACCCAGTACTTC,CASSTGRGYQETQYF
TRBV6-6,-,-,TRBJ1-1,TGTGCCAGCCAGAGTATGAACACTGAAGCTTTCTTT,CASQSMNTEAFF
TRBV7-3,-,few,TRBJ2-1,TGTGCCAGCAGCTTCCGGCCAACGGCATACAATGAGCAGTTCTTC,CASSFRPTAYNEQFF
TRBV1,-,-,TRBJ2-1,TGCACCAGGCGCCCGGAGCGGGGATTTTTAAGCTCCTACAATGAGCAGTTCTTC,CTRRPERGFLSSYNEQFF
TRBV2,TRBD2,-,TRBJ2-1,TGTGCCAGCATAGGGACTAGCGGGGGGGCCGGTGAGCAGTTCTTC,CASIGTSGGAGEQFF
TRBV5-4,-,-,TRBJ1-2,TGTGCCAGCAGCTTGACAGCTAACTATGGCTACACCTTC,CASSLTANYGYTF
TRBV4-1,-,few,TRBJ1-6,TGCGCCAGCAGCCAAGTGGGCCGGCGGGATAATTCACCCCTCCACTTT,CASSQVGRRDNSPLHF
TRBV2,-,-,TRBJ1-1,TGTGCCAGCAGTGATACGACGATGAACACTGAAGCTTTCTTT,CASSDTTMNTEAFF
TRBV30,-,-,TRBJ1-1,TGTGCCTGGAGTCGGGTCAACACTGAAGCTTTCTTT,CAWSRVNTEAFF
TRBV30,TRBD1,-,TRBJ1-5,TGTGCCTGGAGGGGGGCGACAGGGTCGAGCAATCAGCCCCAGCATTTT,CAWRGATGSSNQPQHF
TRBV6-5,-,-,TRBJ1-5,TGTGCCAGCAGTTCCCGCGGGCAGGGCGGCAATCAGCCCCAGCATTTT,CASSSRGQGGNQPQHF
TRBV5-6,-,-,TRBJ1-2,TGTGCCAGCAGCCCCCCCGGGACGGCGGTGAACTATGGCTACACCTTC,CASSPPGTAVNYGYTF
TRBV7-3,-,-,TRBJ1-1,TGTGCCAGCAGCTTATCGGCCGGGGACACTGAAGCTTTCTTT,CASSLSAGDTEAFF
TRBV5-5,-,-,TRBJ2-7,TGTGCCAGCAGCTTGGGGACACGGACAGTAAAGGGGGAGCAGTACTTC,CASSLGTRTVKGEQYF
TRBV9,-,-,TRBJ2-2,TGTGCCAGCAGCTCCTCCCCGGCCACCGGGGAGCTGTTTTTT,CASSSSPATGELFF
TRBV1,-,-,TRBJ1-2,TGCACCAGCAGCCTCGGGACAGGGGGCATTGATGACTATGGCTACACCTTC,CTSSLGTGGIDDYGYTF
TRBV19,-,-,TRBJ2-7,TGTGCCAGTACGCTTGGTGGGGGAGGAACCTACGAGCAGTACTTC,CASTLGGGGTYEQYF
TRBV14,-,-,TRBJ2-4,TGTGCCAGCAGCCAAGGGTTCCGGGGTACTAAAAACATTCAGTACTTC,CASSQGFRGTKNIQYF
TRBV2,TRBD1,-,TRBJ2-7,TGTGCCAGCAGTCCTCAAGCAGGTGGACAGGTCTTGGACGAGCAGTACTTC,CASSPQAGGQVLDEQYF
TRBV12-5,-,few,TRBJ2-2,TGTGCTAGTGGTTTGGTACATGGGCGGAGCGCCGGGGAGCTGTTTTTT,CASGLVHGRSAGELFF
TRBV30,-,-,TRBJ1-2,TGTGCCTGGAGTTTTGGGGCGGCTAACTATGGCTACACCTTC,CAWSFGAANYGYTF
TRBV5-6,-,few,TRBJ2-2,TGTGCCAGCAGCCGAAGACAGGCGAACACCGGGGAGCTGTTTTTT,CASSRRQANTGELFF
TRBV11-2,TRBD1,-,TRBJ1-1,TGTGCCAGCAGAACCTCCGCGGACAGGGGTGAAGCTTTCTTT,CASRTSADRGEAFF
TRBV28,-,-,TRBJ2-7,TGTGCCAGCAGTTGGGCAGGGGGGGACGAGCAGTACTTC,CASSWAGGDEQYF
TRBV11-1,-,-,TRBJ2-5,TGTGCCAGCAGCTTGTGGCAAGAGACCCAGTACTTC,CASSLWQETQYF
TRBV10-3,-,-,TRBJ2-7,TGTGCCATCAGTGAGGGGGGGCGCGGTTACGAGCAGTACTTC,CAISEGGRGYEQYF
TRBV7-2,-,-,TRBJ2-5,TGTGCCAGCAGCCCGAGGGACGGGGCTCGGGAGACCCAGTACTTC,CASSPRDGARETQYF
TRBV4-1,TRBD2,-,TRBJ2-1,TGCGCCAGCAGCCCTATTCGGGCTAGCGGGGGAAATGAGCAGTTCTTC,CASSPIRASGGNEQFF
TRBV9,-,-,TRBJ1-2,TGTGCCAGCAGCGTAGCTGCAAGCTCTAACTATGGCTACACCTTC,CASSVAASSNYGYTF
TRBV7-2,-,-,TRBJ1-3,TGTGCCAGCAGCTTCCGGGGCCCTGGTGGAAACACCATATATTTT,CASSFRGPGGNTIYF
TRBV28,-,-,TRBJ1-2,TGTGCCAGCAGCCTAGCCTCTCATGGCTACACCTTC,CASSLASHGYTF
TRBV7-6,TRBD1,-,TRBJ2-1,TGTGCCAGCAGCTTGGGACAGGGGGACTACAATGAGCAGTTCTTC,CASSLGQGDYNEQFF
TRBV7-3,-,-,TRBJ2-6,TGTGCCAGCAGGGGGCTCGGGGTATCTGGGGCCAACGTCCTGACTTTC,CASRGLGVSGANVLTF
TRBV25-1,-,-,TRBJ2-4,TGTGCCAGCAGTGAATCGGGTCGGATCAACATTCAGTACTTC,CASSESGRINIQYF
TRBV7-2,-,-,TRBJ1-6,TGTGCCAGCAGCTTAGACTCACCCCTCCACTTT,CASSLDSPLHF
TRBV6-1,TRBD1,-,TRBJ1-2,TGTGCCAGCAGTGAACTAGGGGGCGGCTACACCTTC,CASSELGGGYTF
TRBV28,-,-,TRBJ2-2,TGTGCCAGCAGCCTCAGGAGGGCGGGTACCGGGGAGCTGTTTTTT,CASSLRRAGTGELFF
TRBV6-5,-,-,TRBJ1-6,TGTGCCAGTTCCCCGGGGGCTTTTTCACCCCTCCACTTT,CASSPGAFSPLHF
TRBV7-2,-,few,TRBJ2-7,TGTGCCAGCAGCTTGAACGGACCTGCCGAGCAGTACTTC,CASSLNGPAEQYF
TRBV11-1,TRBD1,-,TRBJ2-1,TGTGCCAGCAGCGACGGACAGGGAGGCGATGAGCAGTTCTTC,CASSDGQGGDEQFF
TRBV30,-,once,TRBJ1-3,TGTGCCTACTATCCCCGGGACTTTCCTGGAAACACCATATATTTT,CAYYPRDFPGNTIYF
TRBV23-1,-,-,TRBJ2-6,TGCGCCAGCAGTCACGAAGGGGGAACCTCTGGGGCCAACGTCCTGACTTTC,CASSHEGGTSGANVLTF
TRBV25-1,TRBD1,-,TRBJ2-7,TGTGCCAGCAGTCCATCGAAGCCGGGACAGGGATCCTACGAGCAGTACTTC,CASSPSKPGQGSYEQYF
TRBV7-3,-,-,TRBJ2-7,TGTGCCAGCAGCTTAAGCGGGACTTACGAGCAGTACTTC,CASSLSGTYEQYF
TRBV15,-,-,TRBJ2-7,TGTGCCACCAGCAGAACGGCAGCCTCCTACGAGCAGTACTTC,CATSRTAASYEQYF
TRBV5-4,-,-,TRBJ1-3,TGTGCCAGCAGCCCCAATACCGGAAACACCATATATTTT,CASSPNTGNTIYF
TRBV20-1,-,once,TRBJ1-1,TGCAGTGCTTACCTGGAGTGGGAAGCTTTCTTT,CSAYLEWEAFF
TRBV14,-,few,TRBJ1-1,TGTGCCAGCAGCCGCGGAACTGAAGCTTTCTTT,CASSRGTEAFF
TRBV11-2,-,-,TRBJ1-4,TGTGCCAGCAGCTTAAACGGAGAAAAACTGTTTTTT,CASSLNGEKLFF
TRBV6-5,-,-,TRBJ2-1,TGTGCCAGCAGTTACACGACAGAATACAATGAGCAGTTCTTC,CASSYTTEYNEQFF
TRBV30,-,few,TRBJ1-1,TGTGCCTGGACCTGGGGGGGTCGCGCTGAAGCTTTCTTT,CAWTWGGRAEAFF